A selection of T cell receptor beta chains follows, all from one sample in a study of T cells in localized non-small cell lung cancer. Sequencing was performed with immunoSEQ multiplex PCR; in TCRdb, only in-frame clones are kept and a portion is missing. The data show 30,000 to 40,000 clones, 78% seen once. Specimen: peripheral blood, collected before any cancer treatment. The receptors come from a male donor older than 55 with stage II squamous cell lung carcinoma. The CDR3 runs from the conserved cysteine through the conserved F or W.

V: TRBV6-5
CDR3: CASSKTGEEGYTF

V: TRBV15
CDR3: CATSRDPGQVGNTIYF

V: TRBV13
CDR3: CASSQSGTVARDEQFF

V: TRBV9
CDR3: CASSPLGAGELFF

V: TRBV5-8
CDR3: CASSLRPSVQETQYF

V: TRBV6-6
CDR3: CASSYSIGPEETQYF

V: TRBV4-1
CDR3: CASSQVGTANTEAFF

V: TRBV6-5
CDR3: CASSYGAGANTEAFF

V: TRBV19
CDR3: CASGGQSNQPQHF

V: TRBV11-2
CDR3: CASSFGGRSTEAFF

V: TRBV2
CDR3: CASSRGPPGLAGGTYEQYF

V: TRBV19
CDR3: CASTTEGGSTEAFF

V: TRBV29-1
CDR3: CSVQAPQETQYF

V: TRBV5-1
CDR3: CASSPDGLDANIQYF

V: TRBV18
CDR3: CASSPLGTPYSYEQYF

V: TRBV6-5
CDR3: CASSYTVNTGELFF

V: TRBV19
CDR3: CASTPDRVGTDTQYF

V: TRBV7-6
CDR3: CASSLGPTMRGAPGELFF

V: TRBV18
CDR3: CASSPPGRETQYF

V: TRBV15
CDR3: CATSSTENIQYF

V: TRBV5-4
CDR3: CASSSGHGGSTEAFF

V: TRBV30
CDR3: CAWGPNRGPNTEAFF

V: TRBV5-1
CDR3: CASSLDSGANVLTF

V: TRBV10-3
CDR3: CAISTGSTEAFF

V: TRBV7-2
CDR3: CASRNREVNTEAFF

V: TRBV10-1
CDR3: CASSGTGVNTEAFF

V: TRBV18
CDR3: CASSPGVAGVGDEQYF